The 25 T cell receptor beta chains below were found in one sample sequenced in a study of beta chain features in type 1 diabetes. Study results and limitations: Moderately but significantly shorter TCRB CDR3s were found in Type 1 diabetes patients in all four CD4+ subsets.

Sequencing targeted expressed TCRB transcripts, as all isolated RNA had been reverse transcribed. The assay was immunoSEQ multiplex PCR, and TCRdb's table has in-frame clones only and misses some. Among hundreds of thousands of clones, about an eighth were seen once, and the ten largest hold around 0.04%. These receptors' targets are unknown. Sequences were obtained from naive CD4+ T cells from blood. The receptors here all came from a young man with type 1 diabetes.

This clone has only a few counts. This chain uses TRBV5-1 with TRBJ2-1; D is perhaps TRBD1 or TRBD2 (6 bases each). V was cut by 0 bases and J by 10 bases, with 17 bases left in between. The CDR3 runs 15 residues. Germline assignment: CDR1 SGHRS and CDR2 YFSETQ. In DNA form, the CDR3 reads TGCGCCAGCAGCTTGGTGGGGGCCGGCGGAGGGGAGCAGTTCTTC. Translated: CASSLVGAGGGEQFF. The full variable domain, with the rest looked up from reference TRBV5-1 and TRBJ2-1, is KAGVTQTPRYLIKTRGQQVTLSCSPISGHRSVSWYQQTPGQGLQFLFEYFSETQRNKGNFPGRFSGRQFSNSRSEMNVSTLELGDSALYLCASSLVGAGGGEQFFGPGTRLTVL.

The chain links TRBV10-3 to TRBJ1-1; D perhaps matches TRBD1 (6 bases). V was shortened by 7 bases and J by 0 bases, with 18 bases between the two germline ends. Germline loops: CDR1 ENHRY, CDR2 SYGVKD. The CDR3 loop spans 16 amino acids. The CDR3 protein is CAINRGGQGMNTEAFF. Written as DNA, the CDR3 is TGTGCCATCAACCGGGGGGGGCAAGGGATGAACACTGAAGCTTTCTTT.

This clone was seen a handful of times. The chain recombines TRBV5-4 with TRBJ2-7; 8 positions agree with TRBD2. The V gene's germline CDR1 is SGHNT and CDR2 YYREEE (reference sequence). Trimming at V came to 3 bases and at J to 0 bases, leaving 14 bases not matched to a gene. CDR3 length: 18 residues. The DNA of the CDR3 is TGTGCCAGCAGCTCCCGAATGAGCGGCGGGAGGTTCTCCTACGAGCAGTACTTC. It translates to CASSSRMSGGRFSYEQYF. The full variable domain, its missing parts supplied by reference TRBV5-4 and TRBJ2-7, is ETGVTQSPTHLIKTRGQQVTLRCSSQSGHNTVSWYQQALGQGPQFIFQYYREEENGRGNFPPRFSGLQFPNYSSELNVNALELDDSALYLCASSSRMSGGRFSYEQYFGPGTRLTVT.

This clone turned up a few times. This rearrangement joins TRBV10-3 to TRBJ2-7, with D possibly being TRBD1 or TRBD2 (5 bases each). Germline values: CDR1 ENHRY, CDR2 SYGVKD. Trimming cost V 8 bases and J 2 bases, with 10 bases left between them. This CDR3 has 12 residues. In DNA form, the CDR3 reads TGTGCCATCGGGACGGAGACCTACGAGCAGTACTTC. It translates to CAIGTETYEQYF.

On this clone itself: Other DNA sequences of this sample code for an identical CDR3. V and J are TRBV30 and TRBJ2-7, with no clear D. Trimming took off 0 bases at V and 5 bases at J, with 5 bases between the two ends. CDR3 length: 11 amino acids. Germline assignment: CDR1 GTSNPN and CDR2 SVGIG (reference sequence). CDR3 in DNA: TGTGCCTGGAGTGTACGTAACGAGCAGTACTTC. Protein sequence: CAWSVRNEQYF.

The chain uses TRBV15 and TRBJ2-7, with 7 bases fitting TRBD2. This CDR3 comprises 15 residues. Trimming took 5 bases from V and 0 from J; bases not matched to a gene: 7. Germline V gene lookup returns CDR1 LNHNV and CDR2 YYDKDF (reference sequence). CDR3 in amino acids: CATSALGGNSYEQYF. As DNA, the CDR3 is TGTGCCACCAGCGCCCTGGGAGGGAACTCCTACGAGCAGTACTTC.

The chain joins TRBV7-3 to TRBJ2-2; D ambiguous. There are 15 residues in the CDR3. Germline CDR1 and CDR2: SGHTA and FQGTGA. V was trimmed by 3 bases and J by 6 bases, leaving 14 bases between them. CDR3 DNA sequence: TGTGCCAGCAGCTTTTTCGCTACAACCCCCGGGGAGCTGTTTTTT. Translated: CASSFFATTPGELFF.

This clone was counted a few times. The V gene is TRBV7-8, the J gene TRBJ1-5; 7 bases map to TRBD1. V was clipped by 5 bases and J by 16 bases; unmatched bases: 14. This CDR3 is built from 13 residues. Germline CDR1 reads SGHVS; CDR2 reads FQNEAQ. The CDR3 region is CASSNNGRDRYHF. Written as DNA, the CDR3 is TGTGCCAGCAGCAACAATGGCCGGGACAGATATCATTTT. Complete variable domain (other parts from reference TRBV7-8 and TRBJ1-5): GAGVSQSPRYKVAKRGQDVALRCDPISGHVSLFWYQQALGQGPEFLTYFQNEAQLDKSGLPSDRFFAERPEGSVSTLKIQRTQQEDSAVYLCASSNNGRDRYHFGDGTRLSIL.

The sample holds a few counts of this clone. This rearrangement joins TRBV7-9 to TRBJ2-5, with D tentatively TRBD1 (5 bases). From germline, CDR1 is SEHNR and CDR2 FQNEAQ (reference sequence). The CDR3 runs to 13 residues. V was shortened by 7 bases and J by 5 bases, with 14 bases between the two germline ends. The CDR3 DNA reads as TGTGCCAGCACCTGGCGAGCAGGGGAGACCCAGTACTTC. It yields the protein CASTWRAGETQYF.

This clone was found many times. The chain recombines TRBV21-1 with TRBJ2-3. TRBV21-1 is noted as a pseudogene. The CDR3 is made up of 14 amino acids. Written as DNA, the CDR3 is TGTGCCAGCAGCAAAGGGCCGGGACCAGATACGCAGTATTTT. Protein sequence: CASSKGPGPDTQYF.

This clone was seen more than once but under ten times. V is TRBV7-9 and J is TRBJ2-6; TRBD1 might be the D (5 bases). Per the germline V gene, CDR1 is SEHNR and CDR2 is FQNEAQ (reference sequence). The CDR3 contains 17 residues. The ends were cut back, 5 bases at V and 0 bases at J, with 14 bases in the middle. CDR3 bases: TGTGCCAGCAGCCCCAAGGGGATCTTCTCTGGGGCCAACGTCCTGACTTTC. This codes for CASSPKGIFSGANVLTF.

The chain uses TRBV18 and TRBJ1-2; D is uncertain. The V end lost 2 bases, the J end lost 2 bases, and 9 bases lay between the germline ends. Germline CDR1 reads KGHSH; CDR2 reads LQKENI. This CDR3 is built from 14 residues. Here the CDR3 DNA reads TGTGCCAGCTCACCATCGGCACTCAACTATGGCTACACCTTC. This sequence encodes CASSPSALNYGYTF.

This chain uses TRBV2 with TRBJ1-2; the D gene is possibly TRBD1 (6 bases). Trimming took off 3 bases at V and 6 bases at J, with 14 bases between the two ends. The germline V gene encodes CDR1 SNHLY and CDR2 FYNNEI. The CDR3 totals 14 residues. CDR3 nucleotides: TGTGCCAGCAGTGAGGGGGCGTATAATGATGGCTACACCTTC. It is translated as CASSEGAYNDGYTF.

V gene TRBV7-2 combines with J gene TRBJ2-2; the match to TRBD2 covers 7 bases. V gave up 5 bases and J gave up 5 bases; unmatched junction bases: 8. Germline V gene data show CDR1 as SGHTA and CDR2 as FQGNSA. The CDR3 length is 15 residues. CDR3 residues: CASSAPGTTTGELFF. CDR3 DNA sequence: TGTGCCAGCAGCGCCCCCGGGACTACAACCGGGGAGCTGTTTTTT.

A word on this clone: The sample contains more than one DNA sequence encoding this CDR3. The chain is built from TRBV5-1 and TRBJ2-1; D not resolved. The CDR3 sequence is 14 residues long. Between the trimmed V and J ends, which lost 4 bases and 10 bases, there was a span of 18 bases. CDR1 is SGHRS and CDR2 is YFSETQ in the germline V gene. The CDR3 loop is CASSLPLTAREQFF. CDR3 in DNA: TGCGCCAGCAGCCTGCCCCTGACTGCTCGGGAGCAGTTCTTC.

This clone showed up just a few times. The chain recombines TRBV10-3 with TRBJ2-7; TRBD1 is a possible D gene (6 bases). Germline CDR1 reads ENHRY; CDR2 reads SYGVKD. V was trimmed by 11 bases and J by 0 bases, leaving 17 bases between them. The CDR3 spans 14 residues. CDR3 loop: CAGRRDTDSYEQYF. In DNA, the CDR3 is TGTGCCGGCCGCCGGGACACAGACTCCTACGAGCAGTACTTC.

The chain joins TRBV7-9 to TRBJ2-3, with 10 bases fitting TRBD2. Germline-derived CDR1 and CDR2 are SEHNR and FQNEAQ (reference sequence). This CDR3 region has 15 residues. Trimming cost V 5 bases and J 2 bases; bases outside gene matches: 4. CDR3 in amino acids: CASSPGLAITDTQYF. The CDR3, as DNA: TGTGCCAGCAGCCCGGGACTAGCGATCACAGATACGCAGTATTTT.

This clone was observed a few times. The rearrangement joins TRBV18 to TRBJ2-7, with no clear D. V shed 2 bases and J shed 0 bases, with 8 bases lying between them. The CDR3 contains 14 residues. Germline-derived CDR1 and CDR2 are KGHSH and LQKENI. CDR3 in amino acids: CASSPGVSSYEQYF. CDR3 in DNA: TGTGCCAGCTCACCAGGGGTAAGCTCCTACGAGCAGTACTTC.

This chain links TRBV19 with TRBJ1-5; D not resolved. Germline V gives CDR1 LNHDA, CDR2 SQIVND (reference sequence). The V gene lost 6 bases and the J gene lost 0 bases, with 9 bases spanning the gap. The CDR3 consists of 14 residues. CDR3 protein: CASSPGYSNQPQHF. The CDR3 coding sequence is TGTGCCAGTAGCCCGGGCTATAGCAATCAGCCCCAGCATTTT.

The V and J genes are TRBV6-6 and TRBJ2-1; a weak D match, TRBD1 (5 bases). V gave up 0 bases and J gave up 15 bases, with 21 bases separating them. The CDR3 has 15 residues. The V gene's germline CDR1 is MNHNY and CDR2 SVGAGI (reference sequence). CDR3 bases: TGTGCCAGCAGTTACTCGAGTTTAGGCGAGACAGCCGGGTTCTTC. This sequence encodes CASSYSSLGETAGFF.

The V and J genes are TRBV11-2 and TRBJ1-6; D ambiguous. Germline CDR1 SGHAT, CDR2 FQNNGV. V was shortened by 0 bases and J by 7 bases, with 4 bases between the two germline ends. The CDR3 totals 13 residues. The CDR3 spells CASSLDPNSPLHF. Written as DNA, the CDR3 is TGTGCCAGCAGCTTAGATCCGAATTCACCCCTCCACTTT. The variable domain in full, completed from reference TRBV11-2 and TRBJ1-6, reads EAGVAQSPRYKIIEKRQSVAFWCNPISGHATLYWYQQILGQGPKLLIQFQNNGVVDDSQLPKDRFSAERLKGVDSTLKIQPAKLEDSAVYLCASSLDPNSPLHFGNGTRLTVT.

The V call is TRBV6-6, the J call TRBJ2-1; TRBD1 matches at 7 bases. Germline CDR1 and CDR2: MNHNY and SVGAGI (reference sequence). V lost 3 bases and J lost 5; bases outside the gene matches: 7. The CDR3 has 15 amino acids. CDR3 amino acids: CASSYTGTANNEQFF. The CDR3 DNA reads as TGTGCCAGCAGTTATACCGGGACAGCCAACAATGAGCAGTTCTTC.

This clone was counted a few times. The chain joins TRBV28 to TRBJ2-2; TRBD2 agrees at 10 bases. Germline CDR1 MDHEN, CDR2 SYDVKM. The CDR3 loop spans 15 amino acids. V dropped 4 bases and J dropped 5; count of bases not matched to a gene: 4. In nucleotides, the CDR3 is TGTGCCAGCAGTTCTCTAGCGGGGGAAACCGGGGAGCTGTTTTTT. Its protein product is CASSSLAGETGELFF.

CDR3 coding DNA: TGTGCCAGCAGCTTAGGGAAATTAACTAGCGGGAGTTTTCGGAATGAGCAGTTCTTC. As protein: CASSLGKLTSGSFRNEQFF. This chain uses TRBV7-9 with TRBJ2-1; 11 nucleotides agree with TRBD2. CDR3 length: 19 residues. V was pared by 1 base and J by 7 bases, with 15 bases of the junction left unmatched. Germline loops: CDR1 SEHNR, CDR2 FQNEAQ (reference sequence).

In DNA form, the CDR3 reads TGTGCCAGCAGCCCCGGGGGGGCGCAAGGAGATACGCAGTATTTT. It is translated as CASSPGGAQGDTQYF. This chain links TRBV7-2 with TRBJ2-3, with TRBD2 matching over 8 bases. The V segment lost 5 bases and the J segment 5 bases; nucleotides outside the gene matches: 9. This CDR3 has 15 amino acids. Germline V gives CDR1 SGHTA, CDR2 FQGNSA.